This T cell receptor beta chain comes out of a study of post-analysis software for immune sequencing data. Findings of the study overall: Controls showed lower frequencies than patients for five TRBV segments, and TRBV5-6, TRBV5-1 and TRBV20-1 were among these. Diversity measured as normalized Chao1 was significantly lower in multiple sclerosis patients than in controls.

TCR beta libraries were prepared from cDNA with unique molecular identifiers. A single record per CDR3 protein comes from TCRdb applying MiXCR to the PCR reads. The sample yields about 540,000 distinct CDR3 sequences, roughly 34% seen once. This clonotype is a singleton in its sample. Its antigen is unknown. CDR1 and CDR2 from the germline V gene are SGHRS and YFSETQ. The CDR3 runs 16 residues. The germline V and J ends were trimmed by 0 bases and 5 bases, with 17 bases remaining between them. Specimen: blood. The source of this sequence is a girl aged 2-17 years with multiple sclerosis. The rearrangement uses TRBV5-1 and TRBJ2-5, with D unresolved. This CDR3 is CASSLDGRDARETQYF. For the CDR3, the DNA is TGCGCCAGCAGCTTGGATGGCCGCGACGCGAGGGAGACCCAGTACTTC.